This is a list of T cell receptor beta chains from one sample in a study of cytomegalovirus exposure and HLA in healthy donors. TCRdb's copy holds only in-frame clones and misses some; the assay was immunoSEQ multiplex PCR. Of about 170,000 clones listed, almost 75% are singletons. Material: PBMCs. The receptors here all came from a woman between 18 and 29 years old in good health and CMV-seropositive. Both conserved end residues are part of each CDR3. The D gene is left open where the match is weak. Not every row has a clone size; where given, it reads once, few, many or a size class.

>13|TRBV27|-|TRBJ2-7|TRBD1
CASSDRGVSEQYF
TGTGCCAGCAGTGACAGGGGGGTGAGCGAGCAGTACTTC
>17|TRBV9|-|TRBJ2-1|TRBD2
CASSVGVAGDAYNEQFF
TGTGCCAGCAGCGTAGGTGTAGCGGGGGACGCCTACAATGAGCAGTTCTTC
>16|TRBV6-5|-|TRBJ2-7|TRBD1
CASSSGVGTASYEQYF
TGTGCCAGCAGTTCCGGCGTCGGGACAGCGAGCTACGAGCAGTACTTC
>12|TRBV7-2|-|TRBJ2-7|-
CASSSQGYEQYF
TGTGCCAGCAGCTCCCAGGGCTACGAGCAGTACTTC
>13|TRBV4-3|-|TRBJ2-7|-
CASSQGTSYEQYF
TGCGCCAGCAGCCAAGGCACCAGCTACGAGCAGTACTTC
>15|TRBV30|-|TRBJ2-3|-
CAWTLGQGSSDAQYF
TGTGCCTGGACGCTCGGCCAGGGGAGTTCAGATGCGCAGTATTTT
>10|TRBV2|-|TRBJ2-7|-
CASADYEQYF
TGTGCCAGCGCGGACTACGAGCAGTACTTC
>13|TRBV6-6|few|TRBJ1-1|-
CASWFTGNTEAFF
TGTGCCAGCTGGTTTACAGGGAATACTGAAGCTTTCTTT
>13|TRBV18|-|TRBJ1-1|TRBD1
CASSQGTDTEAFF
TGTGCCAGCTCACAGGGGACAGACACTGAAGCTTTCTTT
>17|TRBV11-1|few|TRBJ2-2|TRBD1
CASSLASGTGKGGELFF
TGTGCCAGCAGCTTAGCATCCGGGACAGGGAAGGGCGGGGAGCTGTTTTTT
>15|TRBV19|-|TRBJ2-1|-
CASSIQAYSYNEQFF
TGTGCCAGTAGTATTCAGGCGTACTCCTACAATGAGCAGTTCTTC
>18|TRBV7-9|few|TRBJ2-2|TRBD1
CATPIRSGTAENTGELFF
TGTGCCACCCCAATTAGGTCCGGGACAGCGGAGAACACCGGGGAGCTGTTTTTT
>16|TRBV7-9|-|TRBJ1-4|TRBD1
CASSLGSGTGGGKLFF
TGTGCCAGCAGCTTAGGTTCCGGGACAGGGGGCGGAAAACTGTTTTTT
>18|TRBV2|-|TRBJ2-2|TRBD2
CASSEDLAGGPRTGELFF
TGTGCCAGCAGTGAAGATCTAGCGGGGGGGCCGCGGACCGGGGAGCTGTTTTTT
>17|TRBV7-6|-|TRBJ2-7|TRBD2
CASSPRAGTSGFYEQYF
TGTGCCAGCAGCCCGCGCGCCGGGACTAGCGGATTCTACGAGCAGTACTTC
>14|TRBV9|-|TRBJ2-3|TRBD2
CASRRGEGTDTQYF
TGTGCCAGCAGACGGGGGGAGGGCACAGATACGCAGTATTTT
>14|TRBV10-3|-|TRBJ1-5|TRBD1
CAITPDRDNQPQHF
TGTGCCATCACCCCGGACAGGGATAATCAGCCCCAGCATTTT
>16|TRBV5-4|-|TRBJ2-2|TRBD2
CASSSRPSGGAGELFF
TGTGCCAGCAGCTCACGACCTAGCGGGGGGGCCGGGGAGCTGTTTTTT
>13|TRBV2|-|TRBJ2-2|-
CASSLYLTGELFF
TGTGCCAGCAGTCTCTACTTGACCGGGGAGCTGTTTTTT
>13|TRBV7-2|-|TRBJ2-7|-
CASGLRSYHEQYF
TGTGCCAGCGGGTTGCGGTCTTATCACGAGCAGTACTTC
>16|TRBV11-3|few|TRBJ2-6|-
CASSLVGGSGANVLTF
TGTGCCAGCAGCTTAGTGGGGGGATCTGGGGCCAACGTCCTGACTTTC
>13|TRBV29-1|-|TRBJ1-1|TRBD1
CSADFGQVAEAFF
TGCAGCGCTGACTTCGGACAGGTCGCCGAAGCTTTCTTT
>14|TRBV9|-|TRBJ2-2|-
CASSAHRDTGELFF
TGTGCCAGCAGCGCTCACAGGGACACCGGGGAGCTGTTTTTT
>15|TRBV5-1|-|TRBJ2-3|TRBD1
CASIPGQGATDTQYF
TGCGCCAGCATCCCGGGACAGGGGGCTACAGATACGCAGTATTTT
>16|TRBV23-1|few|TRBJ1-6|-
CASSQIGPAGRSPLHF
TGCGCCAGCAGTCAGATCGGACCGGCGGGGAGGTCACCCCTCCACTTT
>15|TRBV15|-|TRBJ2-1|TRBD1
CATSTGTGRLDEQFF
TGTGCCACCTCAACTGGGACAGGGCGGCTGGATGAGCAGTTCTTC
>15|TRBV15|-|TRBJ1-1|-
CATSRVPGRNTEAFF
TGTGCCACCAGCAGAGTTCCGGGGAGGAACACTGAAGCTTTCTTT
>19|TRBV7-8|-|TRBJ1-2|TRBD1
CASSLRGQGDVRAGYGYTF
TGTGCCAGCAGCTTAAGAGGCCAGGGGGATGTCAGGGCCGGCTATGGCTACACCTTC
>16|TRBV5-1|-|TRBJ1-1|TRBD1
CASSPRQGLVDTEAFF
TGCGCCAGCAGCCCGCGACAGGGACTCGTGGACACTGAAGCTTTCTTT
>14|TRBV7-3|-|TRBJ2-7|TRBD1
CASSSSGQAYEQYF
TGTGCCAGCAGCTCGTCGGGACAGGCCTACGAGCAGTACTTC
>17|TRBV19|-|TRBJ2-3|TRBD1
CASSINPGRGRTDTQYF
TGTGCCAGTAGTATAAACCCGGGCAGGGGGAGAACAGATACGCAGTATTTT
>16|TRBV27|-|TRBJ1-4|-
CASSLTGTRINEKLFF
TGTGCCAGCAGTCTAACCGGGACAAGGATTAATGAAAAACTGTTTTTT
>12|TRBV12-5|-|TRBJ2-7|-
CASGQGYREQYF
TGTGCTAGTGGCCAGGGTTATCGCGAGCAGTACTTC
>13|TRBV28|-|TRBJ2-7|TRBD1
CASGTGQSYEQYF
TGTGCCAGCGGGACGGGACAGTCCTACGAGCAGTACTTC
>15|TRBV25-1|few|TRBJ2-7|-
CASSSQAGPFYEQYF
TGTGCCAGCAGTTCCCAGGCAGGGCCCTTCTACGAGCAGTACTTC
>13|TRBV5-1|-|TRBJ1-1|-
CASSLNMNTEAFF
TGCGCCAGCAGCTTGAATATGAACACTGAAGCTTTCTTT
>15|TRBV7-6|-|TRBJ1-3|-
CASSQGPFSGNTIYF
TGTGCCAGCAGCCAGGGGCCTTTTTCGGGAAACACCATATATTTT
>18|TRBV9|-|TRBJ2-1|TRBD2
CASSVDPTLAGSYNEQFF
TGTGCCAGCAGCGTAGACCCAACACTAGCGGGGTCGTACAATGAGCAGTTCTTC
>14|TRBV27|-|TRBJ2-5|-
CASRHLDWKETQYF
TGTGCCAGCAGACACCTAGACTGGAAAGAGACCCAGTACTTC
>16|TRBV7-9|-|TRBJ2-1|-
CASSLWGSGGGREQFF
TGTGCCAGCAGCTTATGGGGGTCTGGAGGGGGCCGCGAGCAGTTCTTC
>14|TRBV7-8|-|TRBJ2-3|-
CASIPGLNTDTQYF
TGTGCCAGCATCCCAGGACTGAACACAGATACGCAGTATTTT
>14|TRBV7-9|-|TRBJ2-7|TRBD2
CASSLARGTGEQYF
TGTGCCAGCAGCTTAGCGCGGGGGACGGGCGAGCAGTACTTC
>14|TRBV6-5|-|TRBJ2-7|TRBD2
CASTQWGGTVEQYF
TGTGCCAGCACCCAGTGGGGGGGGACGGTCGAGCAGTACTTC
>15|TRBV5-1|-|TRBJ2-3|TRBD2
CASSLGLAGRDTQYF
TGCGCCAGCAGCTTGGGGCTAGCGGGGAGAGATACGCAGTATTTT
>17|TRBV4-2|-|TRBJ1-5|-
CASSPGLQGYSNQPQHF
TGTGCCAGCAGCCCCGGTTTACAGGGATATAGCAATCAGCCCCAGCATTTT
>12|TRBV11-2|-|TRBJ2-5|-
CASSPHRETQYF
TGTGCCAGCAGCCCTCACCGGGAGACCCAGTACTTC
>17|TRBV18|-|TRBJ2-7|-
CASSPLPPTGIADEQYF
TGTGCCAGCTCACCACTTCCTCCTACAGGGATTGCCGACGAGCAGTACTTC
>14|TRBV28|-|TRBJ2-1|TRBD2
CASSLLAGGNEQFF
TGTGCCAGCAGTTTACTAGCGGGGGGAAATGAGCAGTTCTTC
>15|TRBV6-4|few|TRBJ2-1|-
CASSDGLGGAGEQFF
TGTGCCAGCAGTGACGGGCTGGGGGGGGCCGGTGAGCAGTTCTTC
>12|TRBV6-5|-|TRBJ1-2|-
CASTPGGHGYTF
TGTGCCAGTACACCCGGGGGACATGGCTACACCTTC
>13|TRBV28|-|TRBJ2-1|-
CASRGSTVDEQFF
TGTGCCAGCAGGGGGTCGACAGTGGACGAGCAGTTCTTC
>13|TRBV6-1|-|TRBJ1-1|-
CASSESRVTETFF
TGTGCCAGCAGTGAATCGCGGGTGACTGAAACTTTCTTT
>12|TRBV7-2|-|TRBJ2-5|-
CASSLTYRDTYF
TGTGCCAGCAGCTTAACCTACAGGGATACTTACTTC
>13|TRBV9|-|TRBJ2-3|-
CASSVAPEDTQYF
TGTGCCAGCAGCGTAGCCCCCGAGGATACGCAGTATTTT
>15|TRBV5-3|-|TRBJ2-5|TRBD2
CARSPVAGEGETQYF
TGTGCCAGAAGCCCAGTAGCGGGGGAAGGAGAGACCCAGTACTTC
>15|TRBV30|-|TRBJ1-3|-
CAWRGDKYSGNTIYF
TGTGCCTGGAGGGGGGACAAGTACTCTGGAAACACCATATATTTT
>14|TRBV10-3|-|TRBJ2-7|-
CAISESADSYEQYF
TGTGCCATCAGTGAGTCGGCAGATTCCTACGAGCAGTACTTC
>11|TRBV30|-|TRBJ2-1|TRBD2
CAWTGGGEQFF
TGTGCCTGGACTGGGGGGGGTGAGCAGTTCTTC